The 20 T cell receptor beta chains listed next were all sequenced from one sample in a study of identical twins. TCRdb re-derived calls from the 5' RACE reads in MiXCR, one entry per CDR3 protein. The data contain roughly 290,000 distinct CDR3 sequences, about 8% of them seen just once; the ten biggest clones take up approximately 2.1%. These data were likewise used in another study, on yellow fever vaccine responses in identical twins.

Material for sequencing was memory (CD45RO+) T cells sorted from blood. The source of these receptors is a woman between 18 and 29 years old in good health.

The chain links TRBV12-3 or TRBV12-4 to TRBJ2-1; no clear D gene. Trimming took 2 bases from V and 7 from J, leaving 6 bases between them. CDR3 size: 12 residues. CDR3 sequence: CASSLRANEQFF. In nucleotides, the CDR3 is TGTGCCAGCAGTTTAAGGGCTAATGAGCAGTTCTTC.

This clonotype showed up just once. Here the CDR3 DNA reads TGTGCCAGCTCACCCTCCGTCCAAAAGGAACTGTTTTTT. It encodes CASSPSVQKELFF. The V gene is TRBV18, the J gene TRBJ1-4; D is undetermined. This CDR3 is built from 13 residues. V lost 3 bases and J lost 12, with 14 bases in between. Germline CDR1 reads KGHSH; CDR2 reads LQKENI.

This clonotype was recorded many times. J is TRBJ2-2 and V is TRBV2; maybe TRBD1 (6 bases). Germline CDR1 SNHLY, CDR2 FYNNEI. This CDR3 has 13 amino acids. V lost 9 bases and J 4 bases, leaving 12 bases between the germline ends. The DNA for the CDR3 is TGTGCCAGTCGTAACAGGGCCACCGGGGAGCTGTTTTTT. Translation gives CASRNRATGELFF.

V and J are TRBV11-2 and TRBJ1-3; D uncertain. The CDR3 runs 15 residues. The germline CDR1 and CDR2 sequences are SGHAT and FQNNGV. V lost 1 base and J 2 bases, leaving 9 bases between the germline ends. The CDR3 DNA reads TGTGCCAGCAGCTTAGGCAGATTCCCTGGAAACACCATATATTTT. It is translated as CASSLGRFPGNTIYF.

This clonotype was seen many times. This chain connects TRBV5-1 to TRBJ2-3; possibly TRBD1 for D (5 bases). Germline assignment: CDR1 SGHRS and CDR2 YFSETQ. V lost 2 bases to trimming and J lost 3 bases, with 19 bases between them. The CDR3 extends over 17 amino acids. The CDR3 is CASSLARWGSSTDTQYF. In DNA form, the CDR3 reads TGCGCCAGCAGCTTAGCCCGTTGGGGCAGCTCTACAGATACGCAGTATTTT. The whole variable domain, remainder taken from reference TRBV5-1 and TRBJ2-3, is KAGVTQTPRYLIKTRGQQVTLSCSPISGHRSVSWYQQTPGQGLQFLFEYFSETQRNKGNFPGRFSGRQFSNSRSEMNVSTLELGDSALYLCASSLARWGSSTDTQYFGPGTRLTVL.

This clonotype occurred a few times. CDR3 amino acids: CSASTGKGNRREQFF. CDR3 coding DNA: TGCAGTGCCTCAACAGGGAAGGGGAACCGAAGGGAGCAGTTCTTC. The chain uses TRBV20-1 and TRBJ2-1; D may be TRBD1 (6 bases). Trimming left V 6 bases short and J 10 bases short, with 25 bases between. The CDR3 has 15 residues. Germline V gene lookup returns CDR1 DFQATT and CDR2 SNEGSKA (reference sequence).

This clonotype was picked up many times. This rearrangement joins TRBV6-1 to TRBJ2-1, with D possibly TRBD2 on 5 matching bases. Trimming took 3 bases from V and 4 from J, leaving 10 bases between them. This CDR3 has 14 amino acids. Per the germline V gene, CDR1 is MNHNS and CDR2 is SASEGT. The CDR3 region is CASSDRDYYNEQFF. In DNA, the CDR3 is TGTGCCAGCAGTGATAGAGACTATTACAATGAGCAGTTCTTC.

V is TRBV7-9 and J is TRBJ2-1, with D uncertain. Germline V gene lookup returns CDR1 SEHNR and CDR2 FQNEAQ (reference sequence). The CDR3 consists of 12 residues. The ends were cut back, 5 bases at V and 8 bases at J, with 10 bases in the middle. This CDR3 reads CASSLTIDEQFF. CDR3 sequence (DNA): TGTGCCAGCAGCCTGACAATAGATGAGCAGTTCTTC.

In this sample, this clonotype turned up many times. The rearrangement links TRBV6-1 to TRBJ1-5; a weak D match, TRBD1 (5 bases). This CDR3 region has 14 residues. V dropped 6 bases and J dropped 3 bases, with 12 bases sitting between them. Germline-derived CDR1 and CDR2 are MNHNS and SASEGT. The CDR3 DNA sequence: TGTGCCAGCAGAGTCGGGGGAATCAATCAGCCCCAGCATTTT. It specifies CASRVGGINQPQHF.

This clonotype was picked up many times. The V and J genes are TRBV7-9 and TRBJ2-7; no firm D call. Trimming stripped 2 bases from V and 0 bases from J, with 14 bases between. This CDR3 has 16 residues. CDR1 SEHNR and CDR2 FQNEAQ come from the germline V gene (reference sequence). The CDR3 DNA reads as TGTGCCAGCAGCTTATTCTCGATCCGAAGCTCCTACGAGCAGTACTTC. This encodes CASSLFSIRSSYEQYF.

This sequence joins TRBV11-2 and TRBJ2-1, with TRBD2 matching 12 bases. The length of the CDR3 is 16 residues. Germline CDR1 reads SGHAT; CDR2 reads FQNNGV. Trimming took 6 bases from V and 8 from J; bases not matched to a gene: 11. This CDR3 reads CASRPDLAGGPDEQFF. In DNA, the CDR3 is TGTGCCAGCAGGCCGGACCTAGCGGGAGGGCCAGATGAGCAGTTCTTC.

This clonotype was counted many times. The chain uses TRBV9 and TRBJ2-1; D call uncertain. V shed 0 bases and J shed 6 bases, with 10 bases lying between them. CDR1 is SGDLS and CDR2 is YYNGEE in the germline V gene. The CDR3 length is 14 residues. In DNA form, the CDR3 reads TGTGCCAGCAGCGTAGCTACGACCCGCAATGAGCAGTTCTTC. Translated, it gives CASSVATTRNEQFF.

In its sample, this clonotype was seen many times. This chain links TRBV24-1 with TRBJ2-2, with 7 bases matching TRBD1. Germline V gene data show CDR1 as KGHDR and CDR2 as SFDVKD. CDR3 length: 14 residues. V gave up 10 bases and J gave up 5 bases; unmatched junction bases: 9. The CDR3 loop is CATSGRGYTGELFF. The CDR3 bases are TGTGCCACAAGCGGCAGGGGGTATACCGGGGAGCTGTTTTTT.

This clonotype was seen more than once but under ten times. The chain recombines TRBV7-6 with TRBJ1-1; D is uncertain. V gave up 5 bases and J gave up 1 base, with 8 bases separating them. This CDR3 is 13 amino acids long. CDR1 and CDR2 (germline): SGHVS, FNYEAQ. The CDR3 DNA follows: TGTGCCAGCAGCGGGTGGGAGAACACTGAAGCTTTCTTT. Protein product: CASSGWENTEAFF. Full variable domain (outside the CDR3, taken from reference TRBV7-6 and TRBJ1-1): GAGVSQSPRYKVTKRGQDVALRCDPISGHVSLYWYRQALGQGPEFLTYFNYEAQQDKSGLPNDRFSAERPEGSISTLTIQRTEQRDSAMYRCASSGWENTEAFFGQGTRLTVV.

This clonotype appeared a few times. This chain joins TRBV29-1 and TRBJ1-1, with unresolved D. Germline CDR1 SQVTM, CDR2 ANQGSEA. V was cut by 3 bases and J by 2 bases, with 16 bases left in between. There are 15 residues in the CDR3. The CDR3 region has the DNA TGCAGCGTTGATCGTCGAAGAGCCTTTAACACTGAAGCTTTCTTT. This gives the protein CSVDRRRAFNTEAFF.

Many counts were recorded for this clonotype. The V gene is TRBV11-2, the J gene TRBJ1-2; 8 bases match TRBD1. With 5 bases clipped from V and 4 bases from J, the junction kept 9 bases outside the gene matches. The CDR3 is made up of 15 amino acids. Looked up from germline, CDR1 is SGHAT and CDR2 is FQNNGV. CDR3 amino acids: CASSPLTGEIYGYTF. In DNA form, the CDR3 reads TGTGCCAGCAGCCCCCTGACAGGGGAGATCTATGGCTACACCTTC. The variable domain in full, completed from reference TRBV11-2 and TRBJ1-2, reads EAGVAQSPRYKIIEKRQSVAFWCNPISGHATLYWYQQILGQGPKLLIQFQNNGVVDDSQLPKDRFSAERLKGVDSTLKIQPAKLEDSAVYLCASSPLTGEIYGYTFGSGTRLTVV.

V usage is TRBV20-1 and J usage is TRBJ2-5, with D perhaps TRBD2 (5 bases). The CDR3 totals 15 residues. The V end lost 3 bases, the J end lost 2 bases, and 16 bases lay between the germline ends. Germline CDR1 DFQATT, CDR2 SNEGSKA (reference sequence). CDR3 DNA sequence: TGCAGTGCTAGGCCAAGAACTAGAAGACAAGAGACCCAGTACTTC. This gives the protein CSARPRTRRQETQYF.

The chain is built from TRBV21-1 and TRBJ2-3; the table's D call, TRBD1, was not checked against the DNA. TRBV21-1 is a listed pseudogene. The CDR3 runs 16 residues. In nucleotides, the CDR3 is TGTGCCAGCAGCAAACGAAGTCACAGGGGGACAGATACGCAGTATTTT. The encoded protein is CASSKRSHRGTDTQYF.

This clonotype was seen a few times. This chain connects TRBV29-1 to TRBJ1-5; D is unresolved. Germline CDR1 and CDR2: SQVTM and ANQGSEA. The V and J ends lost 4 bases and 0 bases respectively, with 4 bases between them. The CDR3 consists of 12 residues. The CDR3 DNA follows: TGCAGCGTTGCGGGTAGCAATCAGCCCCAGCATTTT. It is translated as CSVAGSNQPQHF.

Ten or more counts support this clonotype. This chain connects TRBV28 to TRBJ2-5; 8 bases are shared with TRBD2. Trimming removed 4 bases from V and 3 bases from J; junction bases left unmatched: 10. CDR3 length equals 16 residues. Per the germline V gene, CDR1 is MDHEN and CDR2 is SYDVKM. As DNA, the CDR3 is TGTGCCAGCAGTTATCTCGGGAGGGTCGTGGAAGAGACCCAGTACTTC. Protein product: CASSYLGRVVEETQYF.